This paragraph covers one T cell receptor beta chain sequence. The record originates from a study of blood T cell repertoires in COVID-19. About the study: Samples of COVID-19 (acute and convalescent) were obtained from the United States, Italy and Spain. Sources were T cells, B-cell-depleted T cells, or PBMCs; the material itself was cDNA or gDNA.

Authors' analysis steps: Counts of nucleated cells, estimated from reference gene primer amplification, were obtained. The method was immunoSEQ multiplex PCR; TCRdb's version includes in-frame clones alone and lacks a portion of them. V and J calls and clone size are given by that table; D and trimming were obtained from the DNA. The sample carries around 100,000 clones, roughly 85% recorded once. V lost 0 bases and J lost 4, with 11 bases in between. Germline CDR1 is SGHRS and CDR2 is YFSETQ. The CDR3 runs to 14 residues. The sequenced sample was peripheral blood. This TCR derives from a middle-aged man with acute or convalescent COVID-19. The rearrangement joins TRBV5-1 to TRBJ2-7; D may be TRBD1 (6 bases). This chain's CDR3 is CASSLVGTPYEQYF. The CDR3 nucleotides read TGCGCCAGCAGCTTGGTGGGGACACCTTACGAGCAGTACTTC. Looking up the rest from reference TRBV5-1 and TRBJ2-7 gives the full variable domain: KAGVTQTPRYLIKTRGQQVTLSCSPISGHRSVSWYQQTPGQGLQFLFEYFSETQRNKGNFPGRFSGRQFSNSRSEMNVSTLELGDSALYLCASSLVGTPYEQYFGPGTRLTVT.